This T cell receptor (beta chain) was identified in a study of blood T cell repertoires in COVID-19. The assay was immunoSEQ multiplex PCR, and TCRdb's table has in-frame clones only and misses some. The sample gives 79,000 or so clones, approximately 81% of which show up once; about a tenth is in the top ten. The sequencing sample was made of peripheral blood. The clonotype comes from a man in his sixties with COVID-19, enrolled during active disease.

The CDR3 DNA reads as TGTGCCAGCAGTTCCGGGACATTCACCGGGGAGCTGTTTTTT. This encodes CASSSGTFTGELFF. The chain is built from TRBV7-3 and TRBJ2-2, with D perhaps matching TRBD1 (6 bases). This CDR3 region has 14 residues. Between the trimmed V and J ends, which lost 6 bases and 4 bases, there was a span of 12 bases. Germline V gene lookup returns CDR1 SGHTA and CDR2 FQGTGA.